This TCR beta chain was identified during a study of T cells in Graves' hyperthyroidism and ophthalmopathy. There are many counts of this clonotype. No antigen is known for it. Regions amplified from RNA transcripts were the TCR beta CDR3 regions. HTBI primers were used for first-round RT-PCR of the TCR CDR3. TCRdb fed the multiplex PCR reads into MiXCR, producing one record per CDR3 protein. Of 400,000 to 600,000 distinct CDR3 sequences listed, about a fifth are singletons. CDR1 is MDHEN, CDR2 SYDVKM, per germline. V lost 0 bases and J lost 8; bases outside the gene matches: 8. This CDR3 comprises 15 residues. Uncontrolled infection, other autoimmune disease, pregnancy or lactation led to exclusion. General study results and limits: Separation of ophthalmopathy from stable hyperthyroidism was achieved by a 13 V-J model.

This TCR was sampled from a man aged 18 to 29 with Graves' hyperthyroidism. J is TRBJ2-5 and V is TRBV28, with 8 bases matching TRBD1. Sequences were obtained from blood. The CDR3 region is CASSLWAGGANTQYF. CDR3 DNA sequence: TGTGCCAGCAGTTTATGGGCAGGGGGCGCAAATACCCAGTACTTC.